Below are 21 T cell receptor beta chains sequenced from a single sample in a study of PD-1 blockade in classical Hodgkin lymphoma (dated by TCRdb to 2018 to 2020). The library was generated by the immunoSEQ multiplex PCR assay. Not all clones reach the TCRdb copy of this immuneACCESS table, which keeps in-frame sequences only. Checked studies attribute under half of the gap to unresolved V genes and leave the rest unexplained. The sample records 25,000 to 35,000 clones, 70% to 85% of which are singletons. 3.5% to 4.5% of the sample belongs to the ten largest clones. The time point label corresponds to: cycle 2 day 1 (C2D1) of nivolumab. Relapse after autologous stem cell transplantation had occurred in all trial patients, and cohorts A, B and C were distinguished by prior brentuximab vedotin exposure. The sample consisted of peripheral blood mononuclear cells (PBMCs), taken before the second cycle of nivolumab. The receptors were sampled from a human donor with classical Hodgkin lymphoma.

J is TRBJ2-6 and V is TRBV5-5; D is possibly TRBD1 (5 bases). This CDR3 has 15 residues. CDR1 and CDR2 from the germline V gene are SGHKS and YYEKEE (reference sequence). The V end lost 0 bases, the J end lost 2 bases, and 6 bases lay between the germline ends. This CDR3 is CASSLEGPGANVLTF. The DNA for the CDR3 is TGTGCCAGCAGCTTGGAGGGGCCTGGGGCCAACGTCCTGACTTTC.

The chain joins TRBV15 to TRBJ1-3; D uncertain. Trimming took 6 bases from V and 3 from J, leaving 15 bases between them. The CDR3 has 15 amino acids. The germline V gene encodes CDR1 LNHNV and CDR2 YYDKDF (reference sequence). CDR3 protein: CATSEAGEGGNTIYF. In nucleotides, the CDR3 is TGTGCCACCAGTGAAGCCGGTGAGGGTGGAAACACCATATATTTT.

The chain couples TRBV4-1 to TRBJ1-2; maybe TRBD1 (6 bases). Germline V gives CDR1 MGHRA, CDR2 YSYEKL. The CDR3 is 15 amino acids. Trimming removed 3 bases at V and 4 bases at J, with 15 bases between. The CDR3 DNA reads as TGCGCCAGCAGCCACGGGGACATCGAGTTCTATGGCTACACCTTC. This encodes CASSHGDIEFYGYTF.

This chain joins TRBV14 and TRBJ1-2; D is undetermined. This CDR3 has 13 amino acids. Germline V CDR1 and CDR2: SGHDN, FVKESK. V lost 2 bases to trimming and J lost 6 bases, with 10 bases between them. CDR3 nucleotide sequence: TGTGCCAGCAGCCAACAGGCCTATAATGGCTACACCTTC. Its protein is CASSQQAYNGYTF. Based on the CDR3 plus reference TRBV14 and TRBJ1-2, the full variable domain is EAGVTQFPSHSVIEKGQTVTLRCDPISGHDNLYWYRRVMGKEIKFLLHFVKESKQDESGMPNNRFLAERTGGTYSTLKVQPAELEDSGVYFCASSQQAYNGYTFGSGTRLTVV.

Judged by abundance, this clone is medium-sized. The chain employs TRBV30 and TRBJ2-7; D is perhaps TRBD1 (6 bases). From germline, CDR1 is GTSNPN and CDR2 SVGIG (reference sequence). This CDR3 contains 14 residues. Trimming took off 1 base at V and 0 bases at J, with 10 bases between the two ends. This CDR3 reads CAWSEGHFSYEQYF. DNA for the CDR3: TGTGCCTGGAGTGAGGGACACTTCTCCTACGAGCAGTACTTC.

The gene calls are TRBV19 and TRBJ2-5; D gene uncertain. This CDR3 spans 17 amino acids. Germline assignment: CDR1 LNHDA and CDR2 SQIVND (reference sequence). V dropped 6 bases and J dropped 5 bases, with 25 bases sitting between them. Here the CDR3 reads CASSLGFPAPVRETQYF. Written as DNA, the CDR3 is TGTGCCAGTAGCCTAGGTTTCCCGGCTCCCGTGCGGGAGACCCAGTACTTC.

The chain employs TRBV28 and TRBJ2-3, with TRBD1 as a possible D gene (6 bases). Per germline, CDR1 MDHEN and CDR2 SYDVKM. The V and J ends lost 6 bases and 0 bases respectively, with 7 bases between them. This CDR3 contains 13 residues. CDR3 DNA: TGTGCCAGCAGGGGGGCTAGCACAGATACGCAGTATTTT. Translating it yields CASRGASTDTQYF.

The chain combines TRBV19 with TRBJ2-5; D is possibly TRBD1 (5 bases). The CDR3 contains 16 residues. Germline CDR1 is LNHDA and CDR2 is SQIVND (reference sequence). The V end lost 6 bases, the J end lost 2 bases, and 19 bases lay between the germline ends. The CDR3 region is CASSDDPAGRQETQYF. The CDR3 DNA reads as TGTGCCAGTAGCGACGACCCCGCAGGGCGACAAGAGACCCAGTACTTC.

The rearrangement uses TRBV5-1 and TRBJ1-2; D is possibly TRBD1 (5 bases). The CDR3 is 13 residues long. Looked up from germline, CDR1 is SGHRS and CDR2 is YFSETQ. V lost 4 bases to trimming and J lost 8 bases, with 15 bases between them. CDR3 in amino acids: CASSAIPGLGYTF. CDR3 nucleotide sequence: TGCGCCAGCAGCGCAATTCCGGGACTGGGCTACACCTTC.

A single count supports this clone. This chain uses TRBV6-5 with TRBJ2-5; D gene uncertain. V dropped 4 bases and J dropped 5 bases, with 8 bases sitting between them. In germline, CDR1 is MNHEY, CDR2 SVGAGI. CDR3 length: 12 residues. The CDR3 here is CASSSPAETQYF. The DNA of the CDR3 is TGTGCCAGCAGTTCCCCAGCGGAGACCCAGTACTTC.

The rearrangement uses TRBV14 and TRBJ1-6; D is ambiguous. Germline CDR1 reads SGHDN; CDR2 reads FVKESK. Trimming shortened V by 0 bases and J by 7 bases, and 7 bases separated the two germline ends. The CDR3 consists of 14 residues. Here the CDR3 DNA reads TGTGCCAGCAGCCAAGACATGGGGAATTCACCCCTCCACTTT. As protein: CASSQDMGNSPLHF.

V and J are TRBV5-8 and TRBJ1-1, with D unclear. Trimming left V 1 base short and J 8 bases short, with 9 bases between. The CDR3 covers 12 residues. CDR1 is SGHTS, CDR2 YDEGEE, per germline. The CDR3 spells CASSLSGWEAFF. CDR3 nucleotides: TGTGCCAGCAGCTTGTCGGGTTGGGAAGCTTTCTTT.

CDR3 sequence reads: CASSPRAGTTGELFF. CDR3 nucleotides: TGTGCCAGCAGCCCCCGCGCCGGGACCACCGGGGAGCTGTTTTTT. This sequence joins TRBV9 and TRBJ2-2; D might be TRBD1 or TRBD2, each matching 5 bases. V was trimmed by 4 bases and J by 4 bases, leaving 14 bases between them. The CDR3 has 15 amino acids. Germline assignment: CDR1 SGDLS and CDR2 YYNGEE. The whole variable domain, remainder taken from reference TRBV9 and TRBJ2-2, is DSGVTQTPKHLITATGQRVTLRCSPRSGDLSVYWYQQSLDQGLQFLIQYYNGEERAKGNILERFSAQQFPDLHSELNLSSLELGDSALYFCASSPRAGTTGELFFGEGSRLTVL.

The chain carries TRBV10-3 and TRBJ1-1; 7 bases map to TRBD1. The CDR3 contains 13 residues. Per the germline V gene, CDR1 is ENHRY and CDR2 is SYGVKD. The ends lost 6 bases at V and 3 bases at J; junction bases unmatched: 4. This CDR3 is CAISRTGDTEAFF. CDR3 in DNA: TGTGCCATCAGCCGAACAGGGGACACTGAAGCTTTCTTT.

There are a few counts of this clone. The chain has TRBV19 and TRBJ1-2, with TRBD1 as a possible D gene (5 bases). CDR1 is LNHDA and CDR2 is SQIVND in the germline V gene (reference sequence). Trimming pared 7 bases from V and 4 bases from J, leaving 13 bases between. This CDR3 is 13 amino acids long. The CDR3 region is CASTPVQGYGYTF. CDR3 DNA sequence: TGTGCCAGTACCCCTGTTCAGGGCTATGGCTACACCTTC.

The V call is TRBV9, the J call TRBJ2-1; tentatively, D is TRBD2 (6 bases). CDR1 is SGDLS and CDR2 is YYNGEE in the germline V gene. There are 16 residues in the CDR3. V was trimmed by 0 bases and J by 7 bases, leaving 17 bases between them. The CDR3 nucleotides read TGTGCCAGCAGCGTAGCTTGGGTAGCGGAGGGGAATGAGCAGTTCTTC. Protein: CASSVAWVAEGNEQFF.

The chain links TRBV5-1 to TRBJ2-3, with 9 bases lining up with TRBD1. The CDR3 length is 16 residues. Germline CDR1 SGHRS, CDR2 YFSETQ. The J segment lost 4 bases and the V segment lost 3 bases, leaving 9 bases of the junction unmatched. CDR3 bases: TGCGCCAGCAGCTCAGGTTCGGGACAGGGATCAGATACGCAGTATTTT. Amino acid sequence: CASSSGSGQGSDTQYF.

The V call is TRBV19, the J call TRBJ2-3; D may be TRBD1 (7 bases). The CDR3 runs 14 residues. The germline V gene encodes CDR1 LNHDA and CDR2 SQIVND (reference sequence). V was shortened by 6 bases and J by 1 base, with 11 bases between the two germline ends. The CDR3 region has the DNA TGTGCCAGTAGCAGGGGGGCAGGCACAGATACGCAGTATTTT. Amino acids: CASSRGAGTDTQYF. Full variable domain (outside the CDR3, taken from reference TRBV19 and TRBJ2-3): DGGITQSPKYLFRKEGQNVTLSCEQNLNHDAMYWYRQDPGQGLRLIYYSQIVNDFQKGDIAEGYSVSREKKESFPLTVTSAQKNPTAFYLCASSRGAGTDTQYFGPGTRLTVL.

This clone appeared a few times. The chain couples TRBV7-2 to TRBJ1-6; D might be TRBD1 (6 bases). Trimming shortened V by 5 bases and J by 7 bases, and 15 bases separated the two germline ends. In germline, CDR1 is SGHTA, CDR2 FQGNSA. The CDR3 spans 15 residues. In DNA, the CDR3 is TGTGCCAGCAGCCAACAACAGGGAGTCAATTCACCCCTCCACTTT. Amino acid sequence: CASSQQQGVNSPLHF.

V gene TRBV4-3 combines with J gene TRBJ1-4; no clear D. Germline CDR1 LGHNA, CDR2 YSLEER. This CDR3 region has 14 residues. V lost 0 bases and J 5 bases, leaving 7 bases between the germline ends. CDR3 in amino acids: CASSQEVTNEKLFF. The CDR3 DNA follows: TGCGCCAGCAGCCAAGAGGTGACCAATGAAAAACTGTTTTTT.

V gene TRBV30 combines with J gene TRBJ1-4; TRBD1 might be the D (6 bases). Trimming left V 2 bases short and J 5 bases short, with 15 bases between. Germline V gene sequence: CDR1 GTSNPN, CDR2 SVGIG (reference sequence). The CDR3 is 15 residues long. The CDR3 here is CAWSYTGRENEKLFF. DNA of the CDR3: TGTGCCTGGAGTTACACAGGGAGAGAAAATGAAAAACTGTTTTTT.